This T cell receptor (beta chain) comes out of a study of T cells in localized non-small cell lung cancer. V lost 5 bases, J lost 4 bases, and 18 bases lay in between. Germline CDR1 is SGHTA and CDR2 is FQGTGA. This CDR3 is 16 amino acids long. TCRdb's copy holds only in-frame clones and misses some; the assay was immunoSEQ multiplex PCR. The sample lists 23,000 or so clones, nearly 90% seen once, with roughly 30% in the top ten. To note about this clone: What it binds is not known.

Study observations and caveats: A median of about 52 clones ranked among the top 100 in tumor appeared in adjacent lung. Tumor trailed uninvolved adjacent lung in T cell clonality, which peaked there. Greater blood T cell density accompanied longer overall survival.

The chain links TRBV7-3 to TRBJ1-5; the D is unclear. The source is a male donor older than 55 with stage II lung adenocarcinoma. The sequenced sample was peripheral blood mononuclear cells, obtained before any cancer treatment. The CDR3 DNA follows: TGTGCCAGCAGCCCTCCGGTTACACGACAAAATCAGCCCCAGCATTTT. Translation: CASSPPVTRQNQPQHF.